The 11 T cell receptor beta chains below were found in one sample sequenced in a study of T cells expressing NK-cell markers. After re-calling the 5' RACE reads, TCRdb lists one entry per CDR3 protein, DNA absent. The sample table includes 400,000 or so distinct CDR3 sequences. The sample consisted of blood T cells: a sorted CD56 or NKG2C T cell subset, CD4+ or CD8+ T cells, or bulk PBMC T cells (not recorded which). The receptors here all came from a woman aged 50 to 60 in good health.

The chain uses TRBV25-1 and TRBJ2-3; the TCRdb call, TRBD2, lacks DNA for checking. Germline V lookup: CDR1 MGHDK, CDR2 SYGVNS. The CDR3 contains 17 residues. CDR3 region: CASRVGLAGKGGDTQYF.

This chain uses TRBV27 with TRBJ2-7; TCRdb reports TRBD1, a call that lacks DNA to check it against. CDR3 size: 16 residues. CDR1 MNHEY and CDR2 SMNVEV come from the germline V gene (reference sequence). CDR3 amino acids: CASSAKPPGHPYEQYF.

The rearrangement links TRBV7-2 to TRBJ2-1; TCRdb's assignment of TRBD1 cannot be checked, as there is no DNA. Germline assignment: CDR1 SGHTA and CDR2 FQGNSA. The CDR3 consists of 16 residues. CDR3 amino acids: CASSFSQGIRLDEQFF.

The V and J genes are TRBV20-1 and TRBJ2-3. This CDR3 region has 11 residues. From germline, CDR1 is DFQATT and CDR2 SNEGSKA (reference sequence). The CDR3: CSALTADTQYF.

This sequence joins TRBV20-1 and TRBJ2-6. Germline V gives CDR1 DFQATT, CDR2 SNEGSKA (reference sequence). The CDR3 totals 14 residues. CDR3 residues: CSASGVTGANVLTF.

The chain carries TRBV5-1 and TRBJ2-7; there is no DNA to check the TCRdb D call of TRBD1. The germline V gene encodes CDR1 SGHRS and CDR2 YFSETQ. The CDR3 sequence is 13 residues long. CDR3 sequence reads: CASSLGGTYEQYF.

The chain is built from TRBV6-2 or TRBV6-3 and TRBJ2-1; TCRdb designates TRBD2, a call that cannot be tested without DNA. The CDR3 has 14 amino acids. Germline lookup yields CDR1 MNHEY and CDR2 SVGEGT. This CDR3 reads CASTTRREMEEQFF.

The chain employs TRBV12-3 or TRBV12-4 and TRBJ2-7. The CDR3 spans 13 residues. CDR3 sequence reads: CASSFRQPYEQYF.

This chain joins TRBV5-1 and TRBJ2-7; TCRdb proposes TRBD2, but this gene call is untestable without DNA. The CDR3 totals 16 residues. Per germline, CDR1 SGHRS and CDR2 YFSETQ. CDR3 region: CASSSSVASGSNEQYF.

The CDR3 spells CASSLRAGGLYEQFF. This chain links TRBV27 with TRBJ2-1; TCRdb indicates TRBD2, and absent DNA this call remains unverified. The CDR3 loop spans 15 amino acids. Germline CDR1 reads MNHEY; CDR2 reads SMNVEV (reference sequence).

The CDR3 here is CASSHLLVGVVEQYF. This chain joins TRBV7-2 and TRBJ2-7; TCRdb calls TRBD2, which cannot be checked without DNA. Per germline, CDR1 SGHTA and CDR2 FQGNSA. This CDR3 comprises 15 residues.